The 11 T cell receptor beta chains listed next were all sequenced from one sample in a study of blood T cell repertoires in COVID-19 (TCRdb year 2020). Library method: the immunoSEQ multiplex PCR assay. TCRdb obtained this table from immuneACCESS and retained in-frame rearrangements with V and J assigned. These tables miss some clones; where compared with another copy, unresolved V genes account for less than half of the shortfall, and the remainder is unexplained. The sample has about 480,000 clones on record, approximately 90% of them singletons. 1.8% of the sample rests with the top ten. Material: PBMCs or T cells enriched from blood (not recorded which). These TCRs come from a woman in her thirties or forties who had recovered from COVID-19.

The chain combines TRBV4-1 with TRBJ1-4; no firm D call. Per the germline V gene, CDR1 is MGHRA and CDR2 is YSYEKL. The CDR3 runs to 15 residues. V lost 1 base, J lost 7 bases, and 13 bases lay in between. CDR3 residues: CASSQGSGSSEKLFF. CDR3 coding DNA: TGCGCCAGCAGCCAAGGCTCAGGCTCCAGTGAAAAACTGTTTTTT.

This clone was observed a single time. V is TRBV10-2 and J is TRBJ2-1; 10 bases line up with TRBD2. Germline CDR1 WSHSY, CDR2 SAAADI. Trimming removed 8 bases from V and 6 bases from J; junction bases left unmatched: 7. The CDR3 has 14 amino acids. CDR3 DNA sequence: TGCGCCAGCGGACGGCAGCGGGAGGGCAATGAGCAGTTCTTC. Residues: CASGRQREGNEQFF.

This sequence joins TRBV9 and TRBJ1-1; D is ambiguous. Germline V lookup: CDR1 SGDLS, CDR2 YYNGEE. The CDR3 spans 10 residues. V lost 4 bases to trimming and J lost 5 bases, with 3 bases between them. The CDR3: CASSPTEAFF. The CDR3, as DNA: TGTGCCAGCAGCCCGACTGAAGCTTTCTTT.

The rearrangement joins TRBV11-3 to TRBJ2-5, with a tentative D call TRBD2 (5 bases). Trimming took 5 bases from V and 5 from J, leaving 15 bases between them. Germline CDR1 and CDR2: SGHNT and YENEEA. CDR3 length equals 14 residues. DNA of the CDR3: TGTGCCAGCAGCGCGGGTCGAGAACGGGAGACCCAGTACTTC. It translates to CASSAGRERETQYF.

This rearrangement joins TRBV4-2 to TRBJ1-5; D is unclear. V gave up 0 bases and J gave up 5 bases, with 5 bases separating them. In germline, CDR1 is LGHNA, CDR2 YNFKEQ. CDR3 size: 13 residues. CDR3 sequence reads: CASSQDGYQPQHF. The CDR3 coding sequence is TGTGCCAGCAGCCAAGACGGGTATCAGCCCCAGCATTTT.

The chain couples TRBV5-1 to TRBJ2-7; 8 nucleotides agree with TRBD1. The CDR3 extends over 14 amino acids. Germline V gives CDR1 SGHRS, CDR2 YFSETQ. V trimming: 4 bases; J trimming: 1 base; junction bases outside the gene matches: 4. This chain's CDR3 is CASSERTGSYEQYF. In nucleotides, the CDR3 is TGCGCCAGCAGCGAAAGGACAGGGTCCTACGAGCAGTACTTC.

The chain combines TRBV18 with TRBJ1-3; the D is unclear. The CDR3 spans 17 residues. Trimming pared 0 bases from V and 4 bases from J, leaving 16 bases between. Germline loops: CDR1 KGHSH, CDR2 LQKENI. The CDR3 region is CASSPPSTPLRGNTIYF. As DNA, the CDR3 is TGTGCCAGCTCACCACCGTCAACCCCCCTGAGAGGAAACACCATATATTTT. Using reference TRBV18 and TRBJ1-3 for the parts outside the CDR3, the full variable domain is NAGVMQNPRHLVRRRGQEARLRCSPMKGHSHVYWYRQLPEEGLKFMVYLQKENIIDESGMPKERFSAEFPKEGPSILRIQQVVRGDSAAYFCASSPPSTPLRGNTIYFGEGSWLTVV.

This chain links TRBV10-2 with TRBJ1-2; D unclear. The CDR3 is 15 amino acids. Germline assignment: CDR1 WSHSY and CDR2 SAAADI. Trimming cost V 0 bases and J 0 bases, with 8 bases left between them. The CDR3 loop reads CASSESRFSNYGYTF. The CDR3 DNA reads TGCGCCAGCAGTGAGTCGAGATTCTCTAACTATGGCTACACCTTC.

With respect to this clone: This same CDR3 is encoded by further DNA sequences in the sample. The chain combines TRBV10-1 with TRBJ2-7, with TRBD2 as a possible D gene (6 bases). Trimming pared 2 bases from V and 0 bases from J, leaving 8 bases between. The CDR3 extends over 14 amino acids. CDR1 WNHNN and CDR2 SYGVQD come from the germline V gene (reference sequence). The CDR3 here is CASSEGGSSYEQYF. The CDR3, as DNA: TGCGCCAGCAGTGAGGGGGGGAGCTCCTACGAGCAGTACTTC.

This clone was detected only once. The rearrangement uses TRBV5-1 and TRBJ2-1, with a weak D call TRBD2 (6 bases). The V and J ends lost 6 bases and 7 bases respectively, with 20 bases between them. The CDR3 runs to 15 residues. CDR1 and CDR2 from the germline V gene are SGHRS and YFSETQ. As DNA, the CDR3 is TGCGCCAGCACACAAGCGGGCTGGTACATGAATGAGCAGTTCTTC. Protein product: CASTQAGWYMNEQFF.

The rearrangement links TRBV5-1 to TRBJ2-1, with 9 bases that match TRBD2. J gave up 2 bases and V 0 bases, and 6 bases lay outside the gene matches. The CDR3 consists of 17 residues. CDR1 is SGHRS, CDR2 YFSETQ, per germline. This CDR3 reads CASSLVGPSGTYNEQFF. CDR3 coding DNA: TGCGCCAGCAGCTTGGTTGGGCCTAGCGGGACCTACAATGAGCAGTTCTTC.